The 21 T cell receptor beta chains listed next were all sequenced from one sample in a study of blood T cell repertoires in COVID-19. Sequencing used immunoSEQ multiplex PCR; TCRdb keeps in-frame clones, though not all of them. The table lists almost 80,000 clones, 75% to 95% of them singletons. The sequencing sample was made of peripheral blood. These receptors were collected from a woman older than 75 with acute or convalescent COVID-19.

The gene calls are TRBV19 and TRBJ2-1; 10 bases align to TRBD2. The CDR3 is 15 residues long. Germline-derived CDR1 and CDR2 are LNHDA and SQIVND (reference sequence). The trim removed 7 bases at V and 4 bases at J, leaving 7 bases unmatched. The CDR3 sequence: CASTVTSGEYNEQFF. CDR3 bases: TGTGCCAGTACCGTCACTAGCGGGGAATACAATGAGCAGTTCTTC.

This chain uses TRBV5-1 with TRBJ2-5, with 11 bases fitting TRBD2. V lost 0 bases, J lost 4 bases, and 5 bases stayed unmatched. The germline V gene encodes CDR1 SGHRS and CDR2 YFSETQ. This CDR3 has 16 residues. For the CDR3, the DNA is TGCGCCAGCAGCTTGGGGATAGCGGGGGGGCGAGAGACCCAGTACTTC. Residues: CASSLGIAGGRETQYF.

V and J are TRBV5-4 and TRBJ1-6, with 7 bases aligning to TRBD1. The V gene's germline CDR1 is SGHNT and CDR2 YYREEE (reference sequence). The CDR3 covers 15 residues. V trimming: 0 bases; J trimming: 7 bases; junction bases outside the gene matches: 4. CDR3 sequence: CASSLAAGGNSPLHF. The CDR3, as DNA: TGTGCCAGCAGCTTGGCCGCAGGGGGAAATTCACCCCTCCACTTT.

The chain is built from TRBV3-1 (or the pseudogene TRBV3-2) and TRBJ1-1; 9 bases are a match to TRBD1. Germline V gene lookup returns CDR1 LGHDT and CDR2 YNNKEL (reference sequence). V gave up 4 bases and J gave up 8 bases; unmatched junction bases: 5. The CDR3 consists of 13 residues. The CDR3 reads CASSPRTGAEAFF. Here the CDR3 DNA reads TGTGCCAGCAGCCCCCGGACAGGGGCGGAAGCTTTCTTT.

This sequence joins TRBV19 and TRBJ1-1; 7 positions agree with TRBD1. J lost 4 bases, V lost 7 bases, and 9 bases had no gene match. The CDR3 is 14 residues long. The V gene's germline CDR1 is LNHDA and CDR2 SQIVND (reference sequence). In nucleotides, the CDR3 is TGTGCCAGTACCATAACAGGGGTAGGCACTGAAGCTTTCTTT. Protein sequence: CASTITGVGTEAFF.

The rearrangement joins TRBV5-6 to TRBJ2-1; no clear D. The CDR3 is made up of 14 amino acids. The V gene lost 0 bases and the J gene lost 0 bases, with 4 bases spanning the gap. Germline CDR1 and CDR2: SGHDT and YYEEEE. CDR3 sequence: CASSLDSSYNEQFF. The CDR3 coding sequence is TGTGCCAGCAGCTTGGACAGCTCCTACAATGAGCAGTTCTTC. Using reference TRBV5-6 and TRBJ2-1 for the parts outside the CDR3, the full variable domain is DAGVTQSPTHLIKTRGQQVTLRCSPKSGHDTVSWYQQALGQGPQFIFQYYEEEERQRGNFPDRFSGHQFPNYSSELNVNALLLGDSALYLCASSLDSSYNEQFFGPGTRLTVL.

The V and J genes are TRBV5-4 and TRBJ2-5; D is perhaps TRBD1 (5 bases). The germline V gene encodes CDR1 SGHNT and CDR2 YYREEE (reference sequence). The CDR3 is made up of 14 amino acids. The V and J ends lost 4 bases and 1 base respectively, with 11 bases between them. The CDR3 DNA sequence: TGTGCCAGCAGCCCAGACAGAGCCCAAGAGACCCAGTACTTC. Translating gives CASSPDRAQETQYF.

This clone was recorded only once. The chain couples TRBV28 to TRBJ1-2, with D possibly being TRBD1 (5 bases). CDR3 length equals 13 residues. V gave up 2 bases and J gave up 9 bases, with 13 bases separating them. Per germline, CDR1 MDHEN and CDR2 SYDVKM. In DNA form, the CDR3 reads TGTGCCAGCAGTTTAGGAAGACAGCAGAGCTACACCTTC. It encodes CASSLGRQQSYTF.

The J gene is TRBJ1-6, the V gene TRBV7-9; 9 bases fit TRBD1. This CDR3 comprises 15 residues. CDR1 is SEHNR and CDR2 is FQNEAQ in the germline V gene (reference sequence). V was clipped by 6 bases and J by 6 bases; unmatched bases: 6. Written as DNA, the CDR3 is TGTGCCAGCAGAGCCCGGGACAGGGTTAATTCACCCCTCCACTTT. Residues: CASRARDRVNSPLHF.

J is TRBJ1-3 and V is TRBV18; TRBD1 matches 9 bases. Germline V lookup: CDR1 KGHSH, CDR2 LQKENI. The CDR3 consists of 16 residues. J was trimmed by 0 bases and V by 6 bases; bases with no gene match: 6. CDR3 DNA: TGTGCCAGCTCCCCGACAGGGGGTCTCTCTGGAAACACCATATATTTT. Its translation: CASSPTGGLSGNTIYF.

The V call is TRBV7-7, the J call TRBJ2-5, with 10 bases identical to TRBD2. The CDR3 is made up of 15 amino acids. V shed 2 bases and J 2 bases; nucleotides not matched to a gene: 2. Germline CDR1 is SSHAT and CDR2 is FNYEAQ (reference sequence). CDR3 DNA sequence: TGTGCCAGCAGCTTACTAGCGGGGGCACAAGAGACCCAGTACTTC. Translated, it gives CASSLLAGAQETQYF.

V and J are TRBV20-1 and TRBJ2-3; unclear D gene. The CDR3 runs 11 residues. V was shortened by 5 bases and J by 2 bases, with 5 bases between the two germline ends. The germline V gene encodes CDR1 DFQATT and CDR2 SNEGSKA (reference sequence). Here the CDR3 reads CSAVATDTQYF. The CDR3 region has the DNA TGCAGTGCTGTGGCCACAGATACGCAGTATTTT.

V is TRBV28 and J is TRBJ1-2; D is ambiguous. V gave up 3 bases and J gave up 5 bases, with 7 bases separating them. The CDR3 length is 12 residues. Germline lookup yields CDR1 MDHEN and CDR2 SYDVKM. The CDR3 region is CASSLYFYGYTF. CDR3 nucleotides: TGTGCCAGCAGTTTGTATTTTTATGGCTACACCTTC.

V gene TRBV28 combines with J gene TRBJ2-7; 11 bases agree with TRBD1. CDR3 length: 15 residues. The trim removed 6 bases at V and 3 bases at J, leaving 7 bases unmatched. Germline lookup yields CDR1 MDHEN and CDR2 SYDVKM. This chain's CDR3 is CASRLGTGGGYEQYF. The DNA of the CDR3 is TGTGCCAGCAGACTAGGGACAGGGGGAGGCTACGAGCAGTACTTC.

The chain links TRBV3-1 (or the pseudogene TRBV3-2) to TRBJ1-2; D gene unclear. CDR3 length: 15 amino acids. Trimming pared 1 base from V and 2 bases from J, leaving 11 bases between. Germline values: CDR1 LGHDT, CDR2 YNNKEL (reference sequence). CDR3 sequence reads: CASSQGPSRNYGYTF. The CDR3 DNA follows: TGTGCCAGCAGCCAAGGGCCCTCGCGGAACTATGGCTACACCTTC.

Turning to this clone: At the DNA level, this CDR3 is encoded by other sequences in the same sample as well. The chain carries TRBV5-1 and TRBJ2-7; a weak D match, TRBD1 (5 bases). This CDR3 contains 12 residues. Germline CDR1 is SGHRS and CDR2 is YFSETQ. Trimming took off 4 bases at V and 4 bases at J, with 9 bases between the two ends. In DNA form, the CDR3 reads TGCGCCAGCAGCATTCAGGGTTACGAGCAGTACTTC. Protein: CASSIQGYEQYF. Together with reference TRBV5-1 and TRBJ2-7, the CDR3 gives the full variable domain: KAGVTQTPRYLIKTRGQQVTLSCSPISGHRSVSWYQQTPGQGLQFLFEYFSETQRNKGNFPGRFSGRQFSNSRSEMNVSTLELGDSALYLCASSIQGYEQYFGPGTRLTVT.

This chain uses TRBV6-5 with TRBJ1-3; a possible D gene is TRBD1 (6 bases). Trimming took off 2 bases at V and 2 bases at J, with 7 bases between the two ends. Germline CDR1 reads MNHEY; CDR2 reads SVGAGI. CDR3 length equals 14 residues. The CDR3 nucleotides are TGTGCCAGCAGTTACGGACAGACTGGAAACACCATATATTTT. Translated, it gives CASSYGQTGNTIYF.

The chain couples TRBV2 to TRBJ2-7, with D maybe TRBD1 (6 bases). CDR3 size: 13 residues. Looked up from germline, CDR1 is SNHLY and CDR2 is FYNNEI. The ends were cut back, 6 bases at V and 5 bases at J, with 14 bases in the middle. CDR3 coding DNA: TGTGCCAGCAGATCAAACAGGGAAAACGAGCAGTACTTC. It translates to CASRSNRENEQYF.

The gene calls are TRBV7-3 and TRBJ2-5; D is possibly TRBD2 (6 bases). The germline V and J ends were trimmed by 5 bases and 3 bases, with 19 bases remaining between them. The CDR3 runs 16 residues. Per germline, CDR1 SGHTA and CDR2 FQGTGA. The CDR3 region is CASSPAGSGGKETQYF. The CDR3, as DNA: TGTGCCAGCAGCCCAGCGGGTTCTGGTGGGAAAGAGACCCAGTACTTC.

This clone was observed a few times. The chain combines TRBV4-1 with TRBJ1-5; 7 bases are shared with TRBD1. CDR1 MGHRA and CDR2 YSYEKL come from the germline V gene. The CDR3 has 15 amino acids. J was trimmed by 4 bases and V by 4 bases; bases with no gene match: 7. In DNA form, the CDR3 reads TGCGCCAGCAGCCGAGAAGGGACAGAAAATCAGCCCCAGCATTTT. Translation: CASSREGTENQPQHF.

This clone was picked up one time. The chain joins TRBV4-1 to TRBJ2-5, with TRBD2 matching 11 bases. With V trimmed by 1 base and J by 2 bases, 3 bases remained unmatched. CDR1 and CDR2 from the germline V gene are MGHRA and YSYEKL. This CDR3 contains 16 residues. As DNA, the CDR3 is TGCGCCAGCAGCCAAGGTACTAGCGGGGGACAAGAGACCCAGTACTTC. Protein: CASSQGTSGGQETQYF.